This TCR beta chain was captured in a study of shared T cell receptors in the human thymus. Trimming left V 2 bases short and J 0 bases short, with 10 bases between. From germline, CDR1 is MDHEN and CDR2 SYDVKM. CDR3 size: 15 residues. The protocol was immunoSEQ multiplex PCR, while the TCRdb copy is restricted to in-frame clones and leaves out a portion. The profile covers approximately 490,000 clones, with around 78% appearing a single time and 0.013% taken by the ten largest. The sample was also linked to a second study, of human thymus T cells. That study adds: Repertoires from thymus and blood appeared to show biased V and J gene usage.

This chain uses TRBV28 with TRBJ1-1; D is unclear. This TCR derives from a boy less than two years old with a congenital heart defect. The sample comprised thymocytes. This CDR3 reads CASSLRGNMNTEAFF. CDR3 bases: TGTGCCAGCAGTTTACGGGGAAACATGAACACTGAAGCTTTCTTT.